The entry below gives a single T cell receptor beta chain sequence along with its context. Its antigen is unidentified. The record originates from a study of T cell repertoires in cytomegalovirus infection. The wider study: Newly reported HLA-C-restricted and thoroughly characterized HLA-B-restricted CMV epitopes were employed. Both CMV infection and a matching HLA type were indicated by public TCR beta signatures.

TCRdb independently ran MiXCR on the reads; one entry per CDR3 protein. The sample has about 900,000 distinct CDR3 sequences; approximately 33% are singletons. The V gene's germline CDR1 is LNHDA and CDR2 SQIVND (reference sequence). The CDR3 has 14 residues. Trimming removed 7 bases at V and 3 bases at J, with 13 bases between. The study, taken as a whole, reports: Summed frequency of public TCR beta families distinguished CMV carriers with the relevant HLA. Predominance within the ex vivo response was attributable to HLA-C-restricted CMV-specific TCR beta clonotypes.

Sequenced here: cultured CD8+ T cells from PBMCs, sampled from culture after CMV antigen stimulation. The V call is TRBV19, the J call TRBJ1-5; no clear D gene. This receptor was obtained from a human donor in good health (CMV status not recorded). Some clones in this sample may be carry-over from other donors' samples. The CDR3 here is CASMGYSFNQPQHF. The CDR3 DNA follows: TGTGCCAGTATGGGGTACAGTTTCAATCAGCCCCAGCATTTT.